The source of this TCR beta chain is a study of human T cells and chemical hapten exposure. Study in general: Patches with 0.01% DPC went on the upper back, and the tests were read at 6 days.

This clonotype was recorded a few times. As yet, its antigen is unknown. Study-level results: Counts of TCRs expanded at PT1 correlated positively with patch test score.

Trimming stripped 0 bases from V and 1 base from J, with 21 bases between. This CDR3 is 20 amino acids long. Germline assignment: CDR1 LGHNA and CDR2 YSLEER. As the library was built, unique molecular identifiers were attached to individual cDNA molecules. TCRdb itself ran the RACE reads through MiXCR, one entry per CDR3 protein. The table lists under 450,000 distinct CDR3 sequences, around 4.8% of them singletons. Time point reported: patch test 1, 2 weeks after DPC sensitization. The treatment here: therapeutic diphenylcyclopropenone sensitization with weekly scalp DPC. V usage is TRBV4-3 and J usage is TRBJ2-2; weak D call: TRBD2 (6 bases). The sequencing used whole blood, collected in connection with sensitization to the hapten diphenylcyclopropenone (DPC). The sequence came from a woman in her fifties or sixties with alopecia areata. Some clones in this sample may be carry-over from other donors' samples. The CDR3 protein is CASSQDYVFIGRENTGELFF. For the CDR3, the DNA is TGCGCCAGCAGCCAAGATTACGTATTTATAGGGCGGGAGAACACCGGGGAGCTGTTTTTT.